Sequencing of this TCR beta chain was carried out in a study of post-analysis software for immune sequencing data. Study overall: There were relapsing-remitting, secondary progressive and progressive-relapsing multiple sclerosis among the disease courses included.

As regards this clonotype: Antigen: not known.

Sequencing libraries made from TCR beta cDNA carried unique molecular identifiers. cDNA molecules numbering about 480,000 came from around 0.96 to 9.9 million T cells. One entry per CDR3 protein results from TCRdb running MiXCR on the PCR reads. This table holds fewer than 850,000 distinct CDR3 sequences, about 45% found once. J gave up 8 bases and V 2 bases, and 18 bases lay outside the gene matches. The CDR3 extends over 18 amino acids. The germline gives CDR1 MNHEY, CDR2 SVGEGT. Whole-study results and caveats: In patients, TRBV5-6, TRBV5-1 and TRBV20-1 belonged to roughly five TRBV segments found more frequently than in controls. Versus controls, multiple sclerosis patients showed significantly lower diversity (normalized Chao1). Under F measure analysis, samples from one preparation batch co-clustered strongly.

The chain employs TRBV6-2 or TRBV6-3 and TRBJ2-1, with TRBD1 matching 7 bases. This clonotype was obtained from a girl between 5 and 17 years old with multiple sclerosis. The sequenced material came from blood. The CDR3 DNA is TGTGCCAGCAGTTACGCCAGGGGGAATCTGCTGGAATACGATGAGCAGTTCTTC. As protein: CASSYARGNLLEYDEQFF.